These T cell receptor beta chains were read from a single sample in a study of blood T cell repertoires in COVID-19. The assay was immunoSEQ multiplex PCR, and TCRdb's table has in-frame clones only and misses some. The repertoire holds 250,000 or so clones, with around 84% as singletons. What was sequenced was PBMCs or T cells enriched from blood (not recorded which). The origin of the receptors is a woman aged 50 to 60 who had recovered from COVID-19. CDR3s include the opening cysteine and the closing phenylalanine or tryptophan. The order of the fields is D gene, CDR3 length, V gene, clone size, J gene, CDR3 protein, CDR3 DNA. D genes are given only for firm matches. Size is omitted from some rows. Given values are once, few, many or a class for expanded clones.

NA	18	TRBV4-1	NA	TRBJ1-4	CASSQSGAVYWGNEKLFF	TGCGCCAGCAGCCAGTCTGGGGCAGTTTACTGGGGTAATGAAAAACTGTTTTTT
TRBD2	15	TRBV28	NA	TRBJ2-5	CASSDGTSGKETQYF	TGTGCCAGCAGCGATGGGACTAGCGGAAAAGAGACCCAGTACTTC
TRBD1	17	TRBV24-1	NA	TRBJ2-2	CATSDLRTGGNTGELFF	TGTGCCACCAGTGATCTTAGGACAGGGGGCAACACCGGGGAGCTGTTTTTT
NA	16	TRBV27	few	TRBJ2-3	CASSSGQGPPTDTQYF	TGTGCCAGCAGTTCTGGGCAGGGGCCACCCACAGATACGCAGTATTTT
NA	15	TRBV11-2	NA	TRBJ1-1	CASSLSAQGNTEAFF	TGTGCCAGCAGCTTAAGCGCCCAGGGGAACACTGAAGCTTTCTTT
TRBD1	15	TRBV6-5	NA	TRBJ2-5	CASSFEGTAQETQYF	TGTGCCAGCAGTTTTGAAGGGACAGCCCAAGAGACCCAGTACTTC
NA	17	TRBV7-7	NA	TRBJ2-1	CASSQGSAPGSYNEQFF	TGTGCTAGCAGCCAAGGAAGTGCACCGGGGTCCTACAATGAGCAGTTCTTC
NA	14	TRBV6-5	NA	TRBJ2-6	CASNGGYGTNVLTF	TGTGCCAGCAACGGGGGTTATGGGACCAACGTCCTGACTTTC
TRBD1	14	TRBV10-3	few	TRBJ1-1	CAISQTGEGAEAFF	TGTGCCATCAGCCAAACAGGGGAAGGCGCTGAAGCTTTCTTT
NA	14	TRBV11-2	NA	TRBJ2-1	CASSLKSSYNEQFF	TGTGCCAGCAGCTTAAAGAGCTCCTACAATGAGCAGTTCTTC
TRBD2	14	TRBV3-1/TRBV3-2	NA	TRBJ2-7	CASSPAGGDYEQYF	TGTGCCAGCAGCCCGGCGGGGGGCGACTACGAGCAGTACTTC
NA	12	TRBV19	NA	TRBJ2-1	CASSEGALEQFF	TGTGCCAGTAGTGAGGGAGCCCTTGAGCAGTTCTTC
TRBD2	15	TRBV18	NA	TRBJ2-7	CASSELAGVYYEQYF	TGTGCCAGCTCGGAACTAGCGGGAGTTTACTACGAGCAGTACTTC
TRBD1	15	TRBV5-6	NA	TRBJ1-5	CASSRRQGRNQPQHF	TGTGCCAGCAGCAGACGACAGGGGCGCAATCAGCCCCAGCATTTT
NA	14	TRBV14	NA	TRBJ2-1	CASSQFGGYNEQFF	TGTGCCAGCAGCCAATTCGGGGGCTACAATGAGCAGTTCTTC
TRBD2	14	TRBV3-1/TRBV3-2	NA	TRBJ2-1	CASKRTSTYNEQFF	TGTGCCAGTAAAAGGACTAGCACATACAATGAGCAGTTCTTC
NA	12	TRBV28	NA	TRBJ2-7	CASSYHWGVPDF	TGTGCCAGCAGCTACCACTGGGGGGTTCCTGATTTC
NA	16	TRBV5-7	NA	TRBJ1-2	CASSLYPKILCYGYTF	TGTGCCAGCAGCTTGTACCCTAAGATCCTCTGCTATGGCTACACCTTC